These 20 T cell receptor beta chains were sequenced from one sample in a study of blood T cell repertoires in COVID-19. The method was immunoSEQ multiplex PCR; TCRdb's version includes in-frame clones alone and lacks a portion of them. This table has approximately 250,000 clones, around 80% appearing once. Input material: PBMCs or T cells enriched from blood (not recorded which). The source of these receptors is a man under 40 with acute COVID-19.

V is TRBV2 and J is TRBJ2-6, with TRBD1 identical over 7 bases. The CDR3 spans 16 residues. The germline V gene has CDR1 SNHLY and CDR2 FYNNEI. Unmatched junction bases numbered 6, after V lost 4 bases and J lost 3 bases. In DNA form, the CDR3 reads TGTGCCAGCAGTGGAGCGACAGGGCTTGGGGCCAACGTCCTGACTTTC. This codes for CASSGATGLGANVLTF. The full variable domain, in which reference TRBV2 and TRBJ2-6 provide the parts outside the CDR3, is EPEVTQTPSHQVTQMGQEVILRCVPISNHLYFYWYRQILGQKVEFLVSFYNNEISEKSEIFDDQFSVERPDGSNFTLKIRSTKLEDSAMYFCASSGATGLGANVLTFGAGSRLTVL.

This chain uses TRBV5-1 with TRBJ1-1, with a possible D match to TRBD1 (5 bases). The CDR3 covers 15 residues. Germline V gene sequence: CDR1 SGHRS, CDR2 YFSETQ. Trimming left V 6 bases short and J 1 base short, with 16 bases between. The CDR3 spells CASTRLGGSNTEAFF. In nucleotides, the CDR3 is TGCGCCAGCACCCGATTGGGGGGATCGAACACTGAAGCTTTCTTT.

This clone was seen just once. The CDR3 reads CASSLGEYGDEQYV. CDR3 sequence (DNA): TGTGCCAGCAGCTTGGGGGAATACGGGGACGAGCAGTACGTC. This chain joins TRBV5-8 and TRBJ2-7; maybe TRBD2 (5 bases). The CDR3 length is 14 residues. Per germline, CDR1 SGHTS and CDR2 YDEGEE. Trimming took off 0 bases at V and 5 bases at J, with 12 bases between the two ends.

The chain recombines TRBV7-2 with TRBJ2-1; 11 bases are shared with TRBD2. Germline values: CDR1 SGHTA, CDR2 FQGNSA. The V segment lost 5 bases and the J segment 7 bases; nucleotides outside the gene matches: 10. The CDR3 length is 16 residues. CDR3 amino acids: CASSLAPSGGQNEQFF. DNA of the CDR3: TGTGCCAGCAGCCTCGCCCCTAGCGGGGGGCAAAATGAGCAGTTCTTC.

This chain uses TRBV11-2 with TRBJ1-1; TRBD1 matches at 8 bases. The junction had 4 bases not matched to a gene; V was cut back by 4 bases and J by 0 bases. The V gene's germline CDR1 is SGHAT and CDR2 FQNNGV. The length of the CDR3 is 15 residues. CDR3 in amino acids: CASSSRTGMNTEAFF. As DNA, the CDR3 is TGTGCCAGCAGCTCTCGGACAGGGATGAACACTGAAGCTTTCTTT.

CDR3 nucleotides: TGTGCCAGTAGGGCGGGGAGGGGGTATAATTCACCCCTCCACTTT. Its protein product is CASRAGRGYNSPLHF. The chain has TRBV19 and TRBJ1-6, with D possibly matching TRBD1 (6 bases). The V and J ends lost 6 bases and 4 bases respectively, with 13 bases between them. CDR1 and CDR2 (germline): LNHDA, SQIVND (reference sequence). The CDR3 totals 15 residues. Drawing the rest from reference TRBV19 and TRBJ1-6, the complete variable domain is DGGITQSPKYLFRKEGQNVTLSCEQNLNHDAMYWYRQDPGQGLRLIYYSQIVNDFQKGDIAEGYSVSREKKESFPLTVTSAQKNPTAFYLCASRAGRGYNSPLHFGNGTRLTVT.

The V and J genes are TRBV5-1 and TRBJ2-1; TRBD2 aligns across 10 bases. The CDR3 contains 16 residues. Germline-derived CDR1 and CDR2 are SGHRS and YFSETQ. V shed 3 bases and J 6 bases; nucleotides not matched to a gene: 9. The chain's CDR3 is CASSSSLAGGRNEQFF. CDR3 in DNA: TGCGCCAGCAGCTCCTCGTTAGCGGGGGGCCGCAATGAGCAGTTCTTC.

This chain joins TRBV19 and TRBJ1-5; D not certain. This CDR3 comprises 15 residues. V lost 3 bases, J lost 2 bases, and 11 bases lay in between. Looked up from germline, CDR1 is LNHDA and CDR2 is SQIVND (reference sequence). The DNA of the CDR3 is TGTGCCAGTAGTATGATGGGGAGAGGCAATCAGCCCCAGCATTTT. Amino acid sequence: CASSMMGRGNQPQHF.

V is TRBV28 and J is TRBJ1-2; 11 bases align to TRBD1. V trimming: 2 bases; J trimming: 8 bases; junction bases outside the gene matches: 7. CDR3 size: 15 residues. Germline CDR1 reads MDHEN; CDR2 reads SYDVKM. Here the CDR3 reads CASSLPGTGGGGYTF. CDR3 in DNA: TGTGCCAGCAGTTTACCCGGGACAGGGGGAGGAGGCTACACCTTC.

This chain joins TRBV10-3 and TRBJ1-2; TRBD1 aligns across 10 bases. The V gene end was trimmed by 2 bases and the J gene end by 6 bases; junction bases not matched to a gene: 12. The CDR3 loop spans 17 amino acids. CDR1 is ENHRY and CDR2 is SYGVKD in the germline V gene. Written as DNA, the CDR3 is TGTGCCATCAGTGAGACCGAAACGACAGGGGGCGCGGATGGCTACACCTTC. Translating it yields CAISETETTGGADGYTF.

This chain joins TRBV6-6 and TRBJ2-3; D is uncertain. Germline V gene data show CDR1 as MNHNY and CDR2 as SVGAGI (reference sequence). V lost 4 bases to trimming and J lost 0 bases, with 5 bases between them. The CDR3 runs to 13 residues. The CDR3: CASSSVSTDTQYF. The DNA of the CDR3 is TGTGCCAGCAGTTCGGTTAGCACAGATACGCAGTATTTT.

V and J are TRBV12-3 or TRBV12-4 and TRBJ1-1; no firm D call. Deletions cut 6 bases from V and 0 bases from J, with 8 bases between. There are 13 residues in the CDR3. CDR3 protein: CASSNTMNTEAFF. The CDR3 region has the DNA TGTGCCAGCAGCAATACAATGAACACTGAAGCTTTCTTT.

This chain joins TRBV4-3 and TRBJ1-1, with D tentatively TRBD1 (6 bases). The CDR3 sequence is 14 residues long. The V end lost 2 bases, the J end lost 6 bases, and 13 bases lay between the germline ends. The germline V gene encodes CDR1 LGHNA and CDR2 YSLEER. In DNA form, the CDR3 reads TGCGCCAGCAGCCAACTAGGGGGGAGGGCTGAAGCTTTCTTT. Protein: CASSQLGGRAEAFF.

The chain joins TRBV7-2 to TRBJ1-4; TRBD1 is a possible D gene (5 bases). V lost 3 bases and J 7 bases, leaving 15 bases between the germline ends. Germline CDR1 SGHTA, CDR2 FQGNSA. CDR3 size: 15 residues. The CDR3 nucleotides read TGTGCCAGCAGCTTGGGTCGTTTCGGGGGTGAAAAACTGTTTTTT. This encodes CASSLGRFGGEKLFF.

The chain carries TRBV5-6 and TRBJ1-2, with TRBD1 matching over 10 bases. This CDR3 region has 17 residues. In germline, CDR1 is SGHDT, CDR2 YYEEEE. V lost 7 bases to trimming and J lost 4 bases; unmatched junction nucleotides: 16. CDR3 region: CASPITRDRGNFYGYTF. The CDR3 DNA reads TGTGCCAGCCCAATTACCCGGGACAGGGGCAATTTCTATGGCTACACCTTC.

This chain links TRBV28 with TRBJ2-1, with D perhaps matching TRBD1 (6 bases). The CDR3 consists of 16 residues. Germline CDR1 MDHEN, CDR2 SYDVKM. Trimming stripped 4 bases from V and 2 bases from J, with 15 bases between. DNA of the CDR3: TGTGCCAGCAGTTCGTCAACAGGGACCCCCTACAATGAGCAGTTCTTC. It translates to CASSSSTGTPYNEQFF.

As regards this clone: One junction end does not reproduce the germline sequence, and a read error may be involved. V is TRBV5-1 and J is TRBJ1-1; D perhaps matches TRBD1 (5 bases). From germline, CDR1 is SGHRS and CDR2 YFSETQ. This CDR3 is 14 amino acids long. CDR3 in DNA: TGTGCCAGCAGCTTACAGGCGACGAACACTGAAGCTTTCTTT. Residues: CASSLQATNTEAFF.

In its sample, this clone was seen a few times. The chain has TRBV9 and TRBJ1-4; 7 nucleotides match TRBD1. V was pared by 4 bases and J by 0 bases, with 12 bases of the junction left unmatched. This CDR3 contains 18 residues. Germline V lookup: CDR1 SGDLS, CDR2 YYNGEE. CDR3 sequence (DNA): TGTGCCAGCAGCCCCGGACAGGCCGGATTTGCAACTAATGAAAAACTGTTTTTT. Amino acids: CASSPGQAGFATNEKLFF.

J is TRBJ1-2 and V is TRBV28, with 9 bases lining up with TRBD1. CDR3 length: 15 residues. Germline values: CDR1 MDHEN, CDR2 SYDVKM. V gave up 5 bases and J gave up 5 bases; unmatched junction bases: 9. The CDR3 sequence is CASSTKQGARYGYTF. As DNA, the CDR3 is TGTGCCAGCAGTACCAAACAGGGGGCGCGGTATGGCTACACCTTC.

This rearrangement joins TRBV24-1 to TRBJ1-1; D not resolved. V was cut by 6 bases and J by 6 bases, with 19 bases left in between. The CDR3 is 15 residues long. Germline CDR1 and CDR2: KGHDR and SFDVKD. The CDR3 here is CATSLGGRVYSEAFF. DNA of the CDR3: TGTGCCACCAGTCTAGGAGGGCGCGTATACTCTGAAGCTTTCTTT.